The 21 T cell receptor beta chains below all came from one sample that was sequenced in a study of blood T cell repertoires in COVID-19. Clones were sequenced by immunoSEQ multiplex PCR, and TCRdb holds only the in-frame ones, with some missing. The table has about 140,000 clones, approximately 92% seen once; the top ten hold 2.5% to 3.5%. The sample consisted of peripheral blood. Source of these receptors: a woman aged 55-75 years with active COVID-19.

This clone was counted a single time. The rearrangement links TRBV6-5 to TRBJ2-1; 10 bases line up with TRBD2. The CDR3 spans 15 residues. The J segment lost 3 bases and the V segment lost 6 bases, leaving 5 bases of the junction unmatched. Per germline, CDR1 MNHEY and CDR2 SVGAGI. CDR3 residues: CASSARTSGYNEQFF. The CDR3 region has the DNA TGTGCCAGCAGCGCAAGGACTAGCGGCTACAATGAGCAGTTCTTC.

This chain links TRBV6-5 with TRBJ1-2, with TRBD1 matching over 9 bases. Germline lookup yields CDR1 MNHEY and CDR2 SVGAGI. CDR3 length: 14 residues. The junction had 8 bases not matched to a gene; V was cut back by 7 bases and J by 5 bases. CDR3 DNA sequence: TGTGCCAGCACCCGGGGACAGGGCTCTTATGGCTACACCTTC. This encodes CASTRGQGSYGYTF.

The CDR3 DNA reads as TGTGCCAGCAGCTTAGGTTCGGCCTACGAGCAGTACTTC. Translated, it gives CASSLGSAYEQYF. This sequence joins TRBV11-3 and TRBJ2-7, with D uncertain. V lost 1 base and J lost 2, with 6 bases in between. Germline V lookup: CDR1 SGHNT, CDR2 YENEEA. This CDR3 has 13 amino acids.

The chain combines TRBV28 with TRBJ2-5; 8 nucleotides agree with TRBD1. Trimming took 4 bases from V and 3 from J; bases not matched to a gene: 25. The CDR3 is 21 residues long. CDR1 and CDR2 (germline): MDHEN, SYDVKM. CDR3 sequence (DNA): TGTGCCAGCAGTTCCTCGTCCGGGACAGGTCAGTCCACAGGTGTGAAAGAGACCCAGTACTTC. It is translated as CASSSSSGTGQSTGVKETQYF.

This chain uses TRBV3-1 (or the pseudogene TRBV3-2) with TRBJ1-2, with TRBD1 matching over 12 bases. Germline values: CDR1 LGHDT, CDR2 YNNKEL (reference sequence). There are 18 residues in the CDR3. The trim removed 4 bases at V and 1 base at J, leaving 10 bases unmatched. Written as DNA, the CDR3 is TGTGCCAGCAGCCCAGGGGTGGGACAGGGGGCAATTAACTATGGCTACACCTTC. Translated: CASSPGVGQGAINYGYTF.

The chain uses TRBV12-3 or TRBV12-4 and TRBJ2-5; D is undetermined. The CDR3 runs 13 residues. Trimming removed 6 bases from V and 0 bases from J, with 8 bases in between. The CDR3 sequence is CASSYGDQETQYF. CDR3 nucleotide sequence: TGTGCCAGCAGCTACGGAGACCAAGAGACCCAGTACTTC.

The CDR3 DNA follows: TGTGCCAGCAGTGAGGACATCAAGGGGTTCTCTGGAAACACCATATATTTT. Amino acids: CASSEDIKGFSGNTIYF. This chain joins TRBV2 and TRBJ1-3; a possible D gene is TRBD1 (5 bases). Per the germline V gene, CDR1 is SNHLY and CDR2 is FYNNEI. V dropped 3 bases and J dropped 0 bases, with 15 bases sitting between them. The CDR3 covers 17 residues.

This chain connects TRBV29-1 to TRBJ2-6; 7 bases fit TRBD2. CDR1 SQVTM and CDR2 ANQGSEA come from the germline V gene. The V segment lost 3 bases and the J segment 9 bases; nucleotides outside the gene matches: 11. This CDR3 spans 15 amino acids. The CDR3 DNA reads TGCAGCGTTGATGAGGGCCGGGGGGTGGTCAACGTCCTGACTTTC. Its protein is CSVDEGRGVVNVLTF.

The rearrangement uses TRBV19 and TRBJ1-3; D gene uncertain. The CDR3 totals 16 residues. CDR1 LNHDA and CDR2 SQIVND come from the germline V gene (reference sequence). Trimming took 6 bases from V and 0 from J, leaving 15 bases between them. In DNA, the CDR3 is TGTGCCAGTAGCCCTAATGCCTTCCACTCTGGAAACACCATATATTTT. Its protein product is CASSPNAFHSGNTIYF.

The gene calls are TRBV6-5 and TRBJ1-3; 7 bases match TRBD1. The CDR3 runs to 15 residues. V trimming: 6 bases; J trimming: 8 bases; junction bases outside the gene matches: 13. CDR1 is MNHEY and CDR2 is SVGAGI in the germline V gene. CDR3 bases: TGTGCCAGCAGCGGGGTACAGGGGATCGGGGACACCATATATTTT. Protein sequence: CASSGVQGIGDTIYF.

The chain employs TRBV19 and TRBJ2-7, with TRBD2 identical over 7 bases. Germline loops: CDR1 LNHDA, CDR2 SQIVND (reference sequence). J lost 5 bases, V lost 5 bases, and 15 bases had no gene match. The CDR3 totals 16 residues. The CDR3 sequence is CASSLMSGRAIDEQYF. Here the CDR3 DNA reads TGTGCCAGTAGTTTAATGTCGGGGAGGGCCATCGACGAGCAGTACTTC.

The V call is TRBV28, the J call TRBJ1-1; 8 bases agree with TRBD1. The CDR3 is made up of 14 amino acids. Germline CDR1 MDHEN, CDR2 SYDVKM. The J segment lost 3 bases and the V segment lost 4 bases, leaving 4 bases of the junction unmatched. CDR3 coding DNA: TGTGCCAGCAGTTCCTCGACAGGGGACACTGAAGCTTTCTTT. It specifies CASSSSTGDTEAFF.

Here the CDR3 reads CASSFRTGSNQPQHF. CDR3 in DNA: TGTGCCAGCAGTTTCCGGACAGGTTCTAATCAGCCCCAGCATTTT. The chain has TRBV6-2 or TRBV6-3 and TRBJ1-5; 7 bases agree with TRBD1. Germline V gene sequence: CDR1 MNHEY, CDR2 SVGEGT. CDR3 size: 15 residues. With V trimmed by 4 bases and J by 4 bases, 7 bases remained unmatched.

The chain combines TRBV6-5 with TRBJ2-1; 7 bases map to TRBD1. The germline gives CDR1 MNHEY, CDR2 SVGAGI. The junction had 8 bases not matched to a gene; V was cut back by 5 bases and J by 7 bases. The CDR3 is 14 amino acids. CDR3 in amino acids: CASSQNRDRNEQFF. The CDR3 nucleotides read TGTGCCAGCAGTCAAAACCGGGACAGAAATGAGCAGTTCTTC.

This chain uses TRBV29-1 with TRBJ2-3; 10 bases agree with TRBD2. V shed 6 bases, J shed 3 bases, and the junction held 12 bases outside the gene matches. Germline V gene sequence: CDR1 SQVTM, CDR2 ANQGSEA. The CDR3 has 16 residues. This chain's CDR3 is CSVSGGASGRTDTQYF. CDR3 DNA: TGCAGCGTCTCAGGTGGGGCTAGCGGGAGAACAGATACGCAGTATTTT.

The rearrangement links TRBV6-6 to TRBJ2-5; 11 bases map to TRBD2. The junction had 7 bases not matched to a gene; V was cut back by 4 bases and J by 3 bases. CDR3 length: 16 residues. Germline CDR1 reads MNHNY; CDR2 reads SVGAGI (reference sequence). CDR3 loop: CASSSSGRLSEETQYF. In nucleotides, the CDR3 is TGTGCCAGCAGTTCTAGCGGGAGGCTTTCTGAAGAGACCCAGTACTTC.

The V call is TRBV18, the J call TRBJ1-1; weak D call: TRBD1 (6 bases). The V and J ends lost 5 bases and 11 bases respectively, with 15 bases between them. Germline CDR1 and CDR2: KGHSH and LQKENI. There are 12 residues in the CDR3. The CDR3 here is CASSSTGREAFF. In nucleotides, the CDR3 is TGTGCCAGCTCATCTACAGGGAGAGAGGCTTTCTTT.

The rearrangement links TRBV11-3 to TRBJ2-5; 7 bases match TRBD1. The CDR3 consists of 12 residues. Germline CDR1 and CDR2: SGHNT and YENEEA. V dropped 5 bases and J dropped 3; count of bases not matched to a gene: 0. The CDR3 loop is CASSDREETQYF. CDR3 coding DNA: TGTGCCAGCAGCGACAGGGAAGAGACCCAGTACTTC.

This sequence joins TRBV29-1 and TRBJ1-3; TRBD1 might be the D (5 bases). Trimming removed 6 bases at V and 0 bases at J, with 12 bases between. This CDR3 contains 14 residues. CDR1 is SQVTM and CDR2 is ANQGSEA in the germline V gene. The DNA of the CDR3 is TGCAGCGTAGGGGCTGGGGACTCTGGAAACACCATATATTTT. It codes for CSVGAGDSGNTIYF.

The chain links TRBV5-1 to TRBJ2-1; D perhaps matches TRBD2 (5 bases). Trimming pared 2 bases from V and 5 bases from J, leaving 11 bases between. Germline lookup yields CDR1 SGHRS and CDR2 YFSETQ. The CDR3 length is 14 residues. The CDR3 DNA sequence: TGCGCCAGCAGCTTCCTTGCGGAGGACAATGAGCAGTTCTTC. Its protein product is CASSFLAEDNEQFF.

This clone was recorded once. The chain joins TRBV7-2 to TRBJ2-7; 8 bases are a match to TRBD1. The CDR3 totals 14 residues. With V trimmed by 5 bases and J by 12 bases, 15 bases remained unmatched. Germline values: CDR1 SGHTA, CDR2 FQGNSA. The CDR3 sequence is CASSQGADRVFGYF. The CDR3 DNA sequence: TGTGCCAGCAGCCAGGGTGCGGACAGGGTTTTTGGGTACTTC.